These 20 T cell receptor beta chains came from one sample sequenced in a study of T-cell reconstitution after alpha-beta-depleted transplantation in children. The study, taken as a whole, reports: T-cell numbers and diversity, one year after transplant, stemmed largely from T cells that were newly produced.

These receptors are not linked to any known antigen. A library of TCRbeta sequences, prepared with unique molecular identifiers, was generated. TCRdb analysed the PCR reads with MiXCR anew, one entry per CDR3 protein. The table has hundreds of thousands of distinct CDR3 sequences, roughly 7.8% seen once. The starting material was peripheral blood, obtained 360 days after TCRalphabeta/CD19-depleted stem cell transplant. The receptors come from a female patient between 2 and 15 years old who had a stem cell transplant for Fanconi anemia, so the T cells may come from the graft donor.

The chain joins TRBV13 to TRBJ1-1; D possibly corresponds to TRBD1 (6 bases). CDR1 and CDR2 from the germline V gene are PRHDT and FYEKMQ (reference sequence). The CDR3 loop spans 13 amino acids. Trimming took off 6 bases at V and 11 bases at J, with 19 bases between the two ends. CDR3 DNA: TGTGCCAGCAGTCGCTCAGGGGTATTGGGGGCTTTCTTT. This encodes CASSRSGVLGAFF.

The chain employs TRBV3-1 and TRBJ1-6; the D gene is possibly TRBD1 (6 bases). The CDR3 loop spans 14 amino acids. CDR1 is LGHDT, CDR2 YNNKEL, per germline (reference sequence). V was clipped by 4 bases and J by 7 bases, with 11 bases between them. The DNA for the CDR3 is TGTGCCAGCAGCCCACTTCAGGGGAATTCACCCCTCCACTTT. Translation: CASSPLQGNSPLHF.

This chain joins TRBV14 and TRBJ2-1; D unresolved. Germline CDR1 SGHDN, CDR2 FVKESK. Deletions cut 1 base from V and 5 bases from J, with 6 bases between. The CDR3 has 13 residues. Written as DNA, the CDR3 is TGTGCCAGCAGCCAAGGTCGACACAATGAGCAGTTCTTC. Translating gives CASSQGRHNEQFF.

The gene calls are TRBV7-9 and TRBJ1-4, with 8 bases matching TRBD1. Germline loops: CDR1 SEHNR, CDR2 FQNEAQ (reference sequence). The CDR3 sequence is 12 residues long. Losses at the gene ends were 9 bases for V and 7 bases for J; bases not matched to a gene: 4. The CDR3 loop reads CASDRGGEKLFF. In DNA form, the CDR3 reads TGTGCCAGTGACAGGGGTGGTGAAAAACTGTTTTTT.

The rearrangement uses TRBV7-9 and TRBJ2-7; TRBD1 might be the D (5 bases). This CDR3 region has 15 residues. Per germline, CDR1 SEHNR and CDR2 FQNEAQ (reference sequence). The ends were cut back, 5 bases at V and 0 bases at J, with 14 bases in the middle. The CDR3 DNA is TGTGCCAGCAGCGGATCCAGGGCCAGCTCCTACGAGCAGTACTTC. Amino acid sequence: CASSGSRASSYEQYF.

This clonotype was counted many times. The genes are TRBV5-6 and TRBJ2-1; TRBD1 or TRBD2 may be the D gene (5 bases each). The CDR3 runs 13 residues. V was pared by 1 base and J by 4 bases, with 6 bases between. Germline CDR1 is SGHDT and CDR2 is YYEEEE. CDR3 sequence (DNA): TGTGCCAGCAGCTTGTGGGGGTACAATGAGCAGTTCTTC. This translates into CASSLWGYNEQFF.

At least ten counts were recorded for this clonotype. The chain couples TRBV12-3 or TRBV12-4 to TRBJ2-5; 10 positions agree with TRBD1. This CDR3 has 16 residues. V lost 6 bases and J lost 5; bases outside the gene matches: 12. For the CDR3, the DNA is TGTGCCAGCAGAATTCTCTCCGGGACAGGGGACGAGACCCAGTACTTC. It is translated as CASRILSGTGDETQYF.

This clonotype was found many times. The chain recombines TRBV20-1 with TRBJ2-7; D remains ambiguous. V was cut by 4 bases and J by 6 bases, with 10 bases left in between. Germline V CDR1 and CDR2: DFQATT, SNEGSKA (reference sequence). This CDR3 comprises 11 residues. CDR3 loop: CSAKGRFEQYF. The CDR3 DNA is TGCAGTGCTAAAGGCCGGTTCGAGCAGTACTTC.

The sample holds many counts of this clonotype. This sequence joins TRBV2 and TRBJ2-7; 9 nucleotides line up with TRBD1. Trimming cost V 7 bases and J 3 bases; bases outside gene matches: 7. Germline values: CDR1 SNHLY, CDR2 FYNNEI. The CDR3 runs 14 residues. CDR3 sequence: CASTRDRANYEQYF. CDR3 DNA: TGTGCCAGCACCAGGGACAGGGCAAACTACGAGCAGTACTTC.

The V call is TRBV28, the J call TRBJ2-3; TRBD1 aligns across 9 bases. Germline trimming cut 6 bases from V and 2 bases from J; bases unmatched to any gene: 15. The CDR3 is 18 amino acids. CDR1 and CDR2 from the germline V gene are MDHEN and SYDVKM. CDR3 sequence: CASRPGQGGITPTDTQYF. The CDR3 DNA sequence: TGTGCCAGCAGACCGGGACAGGGCGGAATAACGCCCACAGATACGCAGTATTTT. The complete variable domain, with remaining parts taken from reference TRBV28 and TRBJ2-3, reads DVKVTQSSRYLVKRTGEKVFLECVQDMDHENMFWYRQDPGLGLRLIYFSYDVKMKEKGDIPEGYSVSREKKERFSLILESASTNQTSMYLCASRPGQGGITPTDTQYFGPGTRLTVL.

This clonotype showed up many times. The CDR3 DNA is TGTGCCAGCAGTTTCGCAGGGACTATGAATTCACCCCTCCACTTT. Translation gives CASSFAGTMNSPLHF. This rearrangement joins TRBV12-3 or TRBV12-4 to TRBJ1-6; D might be TRBD1 (5 bases). This CDR3 region has 15 residues. Between the trimmed V and J ends, which lost 3 bases and 7 bases, there was a span of 13 bases.

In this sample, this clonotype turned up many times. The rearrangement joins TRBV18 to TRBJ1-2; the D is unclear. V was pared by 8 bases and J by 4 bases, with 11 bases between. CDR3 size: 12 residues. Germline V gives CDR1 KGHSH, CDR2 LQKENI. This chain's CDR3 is CASSPPGYGYTF. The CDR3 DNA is TGTGCCAGCAGCCCCCCGGGCTATGGCTACACCTTC. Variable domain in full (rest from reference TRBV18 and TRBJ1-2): NAGVMQNPRHLVRRRGQEARLRCSPMKGHSHVYWYRQLPEEGLKFMVYLQKENIIDESGMPKERFSAEFPKEGPSILRIQQVVRGDSAAYFCASSPPGYGYTFGSGTRLTVV.

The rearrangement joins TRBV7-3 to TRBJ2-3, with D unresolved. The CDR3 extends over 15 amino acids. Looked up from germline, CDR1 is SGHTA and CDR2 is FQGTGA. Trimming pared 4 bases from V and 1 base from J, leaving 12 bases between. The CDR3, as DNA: TGTGCCAGCAGCTCCCGGGCTGAGGGCACAGATACGCAGTATTTT. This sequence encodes CASSSRAEGTDTQYF.

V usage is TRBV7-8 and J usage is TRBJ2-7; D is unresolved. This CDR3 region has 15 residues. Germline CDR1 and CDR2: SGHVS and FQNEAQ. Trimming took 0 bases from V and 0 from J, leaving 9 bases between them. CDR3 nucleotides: TGTGCCAGCAGCTTAGCGGGGTCCTTCTCCTACGAGCAGTACTTC. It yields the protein CASSLAGSFSYEQYF.

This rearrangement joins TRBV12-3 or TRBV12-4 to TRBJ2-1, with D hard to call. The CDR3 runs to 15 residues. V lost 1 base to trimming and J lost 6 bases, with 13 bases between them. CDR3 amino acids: CASSLVGRTFNEQFF. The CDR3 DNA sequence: TGTGCCAGCAGTTTAGTAGGCAGAACCTTCAATGAGCAGTTCTTC.

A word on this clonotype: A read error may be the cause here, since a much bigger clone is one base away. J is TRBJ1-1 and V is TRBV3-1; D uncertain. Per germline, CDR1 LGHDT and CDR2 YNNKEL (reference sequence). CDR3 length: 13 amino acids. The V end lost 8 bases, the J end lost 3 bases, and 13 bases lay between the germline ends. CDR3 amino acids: CASARETYTEAFF. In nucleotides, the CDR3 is TGTGCCAGCGCGCGGGAAACGTACACTGAAGCTTTCTTT. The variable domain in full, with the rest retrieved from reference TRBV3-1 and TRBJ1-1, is DTAVSQTPKYLVTQMGNDKSIKCEQNLGHDTMYWYKQDSKKFLKIMFSYNNKELIINETVPNRFSPKSPDKAHLNLHINSLELGDSAVYFCASARETYTEAFFGQGTRLTVV.

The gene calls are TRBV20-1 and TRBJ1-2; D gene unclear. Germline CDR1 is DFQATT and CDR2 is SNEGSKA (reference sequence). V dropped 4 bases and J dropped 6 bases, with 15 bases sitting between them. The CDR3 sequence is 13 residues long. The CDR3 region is CSAIRAVVDGYTF. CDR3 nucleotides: TGCAGTGCTATAAGGGCGGTCGTAGATGGCTACACCTTC.

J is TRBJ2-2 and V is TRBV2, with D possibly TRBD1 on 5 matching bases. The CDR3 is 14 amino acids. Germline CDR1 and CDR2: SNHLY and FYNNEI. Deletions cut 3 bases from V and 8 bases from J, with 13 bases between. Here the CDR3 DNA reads TGTGCCAGCAGTGAGAGCAGGGTGTTGGGGGAGCTGTTTTTT. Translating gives CASSESRVLGELFF.

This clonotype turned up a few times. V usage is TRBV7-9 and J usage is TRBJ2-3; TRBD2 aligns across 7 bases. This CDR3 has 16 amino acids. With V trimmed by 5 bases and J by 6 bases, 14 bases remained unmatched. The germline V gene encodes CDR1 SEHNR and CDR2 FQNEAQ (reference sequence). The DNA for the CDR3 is TGTGCCAGCAGCAAGGGACTACCTACCTTTGAGGATACGCAGTATTTT. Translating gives CASSKGLPTFEDTQYF.

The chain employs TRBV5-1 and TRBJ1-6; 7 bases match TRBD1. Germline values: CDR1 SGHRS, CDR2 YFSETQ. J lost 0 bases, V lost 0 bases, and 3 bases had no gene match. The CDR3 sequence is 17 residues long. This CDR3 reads CASSLVRGSSYNSPLHF. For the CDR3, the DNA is TGCGCCAGCAGCTTGGTCAGGGGGAGCTCCTATAATTCACCCCTCCACTTT. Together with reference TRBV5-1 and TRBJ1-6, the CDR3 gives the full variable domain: KAGVTQTPRYLIKTRGQQVTLSCSPISGHRSVSWYQQTPGQGLQFLFEYFSETQRNKGNFPGRFSGRQFSNSRSEMNVSTLELGDSALYLCASSLVRGSSYNSPLHFGNGTRLTVT.